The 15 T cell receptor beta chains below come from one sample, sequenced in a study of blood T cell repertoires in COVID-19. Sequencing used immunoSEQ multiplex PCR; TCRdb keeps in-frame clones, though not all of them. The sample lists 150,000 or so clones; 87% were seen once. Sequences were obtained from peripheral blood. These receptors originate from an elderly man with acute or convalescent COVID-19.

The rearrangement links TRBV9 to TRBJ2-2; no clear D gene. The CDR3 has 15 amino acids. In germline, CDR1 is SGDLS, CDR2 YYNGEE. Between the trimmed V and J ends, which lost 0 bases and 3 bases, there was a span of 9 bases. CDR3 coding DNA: TGTGCCAGCAGCGTAGGTATGGCCGACACCGGGGAGCTGTTTTTT. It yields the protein CASSVGMADTGELFF.

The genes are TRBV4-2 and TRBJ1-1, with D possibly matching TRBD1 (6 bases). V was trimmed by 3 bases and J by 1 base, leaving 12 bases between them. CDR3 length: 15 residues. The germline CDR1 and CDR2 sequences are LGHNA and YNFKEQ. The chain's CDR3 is CASSQESDRNTEAFF. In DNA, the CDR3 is TGTGCCAGCAGCCAGGAATCGGACAGGAACACTGAAGCTTTCTTT.

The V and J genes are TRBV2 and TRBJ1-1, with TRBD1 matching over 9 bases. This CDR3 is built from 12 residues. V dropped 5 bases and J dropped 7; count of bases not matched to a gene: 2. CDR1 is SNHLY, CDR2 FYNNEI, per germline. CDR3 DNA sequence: TGTGCCAGCAGTCAGACAGGGGGTGAAGCTTTCTTT. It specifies CASSQTGGEAFF.

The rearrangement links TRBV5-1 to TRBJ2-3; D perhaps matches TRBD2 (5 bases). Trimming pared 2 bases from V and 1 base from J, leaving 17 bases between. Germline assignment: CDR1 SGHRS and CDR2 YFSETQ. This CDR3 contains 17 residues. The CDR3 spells CASSLGEGAARTDTQYF. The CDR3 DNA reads TGCGCCAGCAGCTTAGGAGAGGGTGCAGCCCGCACAGATACGCAGTATTTT.

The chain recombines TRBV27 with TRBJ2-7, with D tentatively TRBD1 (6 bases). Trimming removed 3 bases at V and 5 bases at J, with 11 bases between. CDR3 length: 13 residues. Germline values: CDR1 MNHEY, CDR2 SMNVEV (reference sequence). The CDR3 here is CASSFVRGNEQYF. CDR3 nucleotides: TGTGCCAGCAGTTTTGTCAGGGGCAACGAGCAGTACTTC.

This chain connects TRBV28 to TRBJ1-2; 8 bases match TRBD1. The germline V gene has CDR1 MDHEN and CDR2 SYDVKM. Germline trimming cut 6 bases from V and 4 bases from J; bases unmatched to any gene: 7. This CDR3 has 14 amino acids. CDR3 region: CASSPGGGAYGYTF. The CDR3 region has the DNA TGTGCCAGCAGCCCAGGGGGCGGAGCCTATGGCTACACCTTC.

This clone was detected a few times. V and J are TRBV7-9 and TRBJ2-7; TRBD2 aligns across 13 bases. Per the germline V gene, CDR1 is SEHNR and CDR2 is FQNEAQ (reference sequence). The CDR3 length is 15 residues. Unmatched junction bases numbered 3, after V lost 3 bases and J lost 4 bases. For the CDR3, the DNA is TGTGCCAGCAGCTTGGGGACTAGCGGGATTTACGAGCAGTACTTC. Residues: CASSLGTSGIYEQYF.

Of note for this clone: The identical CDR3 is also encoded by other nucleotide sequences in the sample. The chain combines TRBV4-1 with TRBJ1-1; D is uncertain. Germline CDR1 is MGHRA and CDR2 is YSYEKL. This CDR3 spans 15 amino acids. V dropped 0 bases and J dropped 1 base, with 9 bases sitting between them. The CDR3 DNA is TGCGCCAGCAGCCAAGATTCGACGGGGAACACTGAAGCTTTCTTT. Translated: CASSQDSTGNTEAFF.

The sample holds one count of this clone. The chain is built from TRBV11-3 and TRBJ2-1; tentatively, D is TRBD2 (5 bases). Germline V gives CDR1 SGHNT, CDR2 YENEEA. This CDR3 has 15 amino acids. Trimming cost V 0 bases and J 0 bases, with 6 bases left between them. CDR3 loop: CASSLDGDSYNEQFF. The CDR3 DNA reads TGTGCCAGCAGCTTAGACGGGGACTCCTACAATGAGCAGTTCTTC.

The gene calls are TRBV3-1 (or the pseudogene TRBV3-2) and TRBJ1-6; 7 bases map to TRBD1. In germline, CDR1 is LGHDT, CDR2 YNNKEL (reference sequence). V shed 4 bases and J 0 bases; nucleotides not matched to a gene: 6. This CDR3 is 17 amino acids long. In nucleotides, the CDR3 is TGTGCCAGCAGCCTAGGACAGGCCATCTCCTATAATTCACCCCTCCACTTT. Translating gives CASSLGQAISYNSPLHF.

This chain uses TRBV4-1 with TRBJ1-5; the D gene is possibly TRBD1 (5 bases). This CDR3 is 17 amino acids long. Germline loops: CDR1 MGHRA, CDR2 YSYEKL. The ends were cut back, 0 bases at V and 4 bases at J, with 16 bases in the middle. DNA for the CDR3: TGCGCCAGCAGCCAAGATATGATATTGGGGGGGAATCAGCCCCAGCATTTT. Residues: CASSQDMILGGNQPQHF.

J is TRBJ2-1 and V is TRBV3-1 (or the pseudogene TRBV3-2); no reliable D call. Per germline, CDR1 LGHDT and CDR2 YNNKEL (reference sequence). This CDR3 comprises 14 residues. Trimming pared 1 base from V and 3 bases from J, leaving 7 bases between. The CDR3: CASSQGYGYNEQFF. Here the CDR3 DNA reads TGTGCCAGCAGCCAAGGGTACGGCTACAATGAGCAGTTCTTC.

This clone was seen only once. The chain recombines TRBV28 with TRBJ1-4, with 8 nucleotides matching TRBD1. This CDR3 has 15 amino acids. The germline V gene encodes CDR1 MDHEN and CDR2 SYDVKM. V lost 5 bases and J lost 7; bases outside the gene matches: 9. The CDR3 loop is CASSARQGWGEKLFF. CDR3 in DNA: TGTGCCAGCAGTGCCCGACAGGGGTGGGGTGAAAAACTGTTTTTT.

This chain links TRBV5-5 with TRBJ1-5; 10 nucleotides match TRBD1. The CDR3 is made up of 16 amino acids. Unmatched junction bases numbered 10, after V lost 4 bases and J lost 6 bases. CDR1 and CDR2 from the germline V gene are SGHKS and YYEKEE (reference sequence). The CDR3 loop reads CASSKGTGDWGQPQHF. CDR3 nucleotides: TGTGCCAGCAGCAAAGGGACAGGGGATTGGGGTCAGCCCCAGCATTTT.

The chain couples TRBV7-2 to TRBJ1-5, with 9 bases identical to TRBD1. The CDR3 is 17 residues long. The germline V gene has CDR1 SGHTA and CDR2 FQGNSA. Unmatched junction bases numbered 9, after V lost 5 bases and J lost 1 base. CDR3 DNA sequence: TGTGCCAGCAGCGGTACCGGGACAGGGCTAAGCAATCAGCCCCAGCATTTT. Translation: CASSGTGTGLSNQPQHF.